The TCR beta chain described here comes from a study of shared clonotypes between healthy human individuals. Study information: Those who served as donors were two women and a few men between the ages of 18 and 49. Study-wide results and limits: The represented genetic and exposure-history diversity was limited by the small number of donors. Clonotype sharing levels among donors were expected to vary with sequencing depth.

CDR3 length: 11 residues. The V and J ends lost 5 bases and 5 bases respectively, with 7 bases between them. Germline assignment: CDR1 MNHEY and CDR2 SVGAGI. Replicate PCRs run on unsorted PBMC used around 330 ng DNA, which was approximately 30,000 T cell genomes. Method: immunoSEQ multiplex PCR; TCRdb's copy keeps in-frame clones and lacks some. The top ten clones hold about an eighth of a sample with fewer than 550,000 clones, 75% to 80% of them seen once. In the case of this clone: Antigen: not known.

V gene TRBV6-5 combines with J gene TRBJ2-7; unclear D gene. This TCR came from a woman aged 40 to 50 in good health. Some clones in this sample may be carry-over from other donors' samples. Material for sequencing was PBMCs. The CDR3 bases are TGTGCCAGCAGTAACAATGACGAGCAGTACTTC. This gives the protein CASSNNDEQYF.